The table lists the clone carrying this TCR beta chain with a few counts. The entry originates in a study of shared clonotypes between healthy human individuals. The germline CDR1 and CDR2 sequences are GTSNPN and SVGIG (reference sequence). The CDR3 is 14 amino acids. V gave up 3 bases and J gave up 6 bases; unmatched junction bases: 7. Healthy HIV-negative adults without recent acute infections or vaccinations served as donors. Assay used: immunoSEQ multiplex PCR; TCRdb lists only in-frame clones, some missing. The sample contains roughly 96,000 clones, over 40% of which appear only once. This receptor was identified in a woman aged 40 to 50 in good health. Some clones in this sample may be carry-over from other donors' samples. Input material: PBMCs. This chain uses TRBV30 with TRBJ2-5, with 10 bases fitting TRBD1. CDR3 nucleotide sequence: TGTGCCTGGAGGGACAGGGGGGGCTTGAAGACCCAGTACTTC. Its protein is CAWRDRGGLKTQYF.